This T cell receptor (beta chain) is from a study of CD8 T cells in ankylosing spondylitis. General observations from the study: Seven to nine highly homologous variants made up a TCR beta motif that seemed to typify ankylosing spondylitis blood.

A word on this clonotype: The antigen is unknown.

V lost 0 bases and J 3 bases, leaving 6 bases between the germline ends. Germline assignment: CDR1 SGHDT and CDR2 YYEEEE. This CDR3 has 13 residues. TCRdb re-called the 5' RACE reads with MiXCR, one entry per CDR3 protein. The sample holds 180,000 or so distinct CDR3 sequences, 11% seen once. This TCR came from a male donor with ankylosing spondylitis or in good health (not recorded which). The source material was blood, either unsorted or a sorted T cell fraction (not recorded which). The chain has TRBV5-6 and TRBJ2-5; D gene unclear. The CDR3 nucleotides are TGTGCCAGCAGCTTGGGCTCGGAAGAGACCCAGTACTTC. This translates into CASSLGSEETQYF.